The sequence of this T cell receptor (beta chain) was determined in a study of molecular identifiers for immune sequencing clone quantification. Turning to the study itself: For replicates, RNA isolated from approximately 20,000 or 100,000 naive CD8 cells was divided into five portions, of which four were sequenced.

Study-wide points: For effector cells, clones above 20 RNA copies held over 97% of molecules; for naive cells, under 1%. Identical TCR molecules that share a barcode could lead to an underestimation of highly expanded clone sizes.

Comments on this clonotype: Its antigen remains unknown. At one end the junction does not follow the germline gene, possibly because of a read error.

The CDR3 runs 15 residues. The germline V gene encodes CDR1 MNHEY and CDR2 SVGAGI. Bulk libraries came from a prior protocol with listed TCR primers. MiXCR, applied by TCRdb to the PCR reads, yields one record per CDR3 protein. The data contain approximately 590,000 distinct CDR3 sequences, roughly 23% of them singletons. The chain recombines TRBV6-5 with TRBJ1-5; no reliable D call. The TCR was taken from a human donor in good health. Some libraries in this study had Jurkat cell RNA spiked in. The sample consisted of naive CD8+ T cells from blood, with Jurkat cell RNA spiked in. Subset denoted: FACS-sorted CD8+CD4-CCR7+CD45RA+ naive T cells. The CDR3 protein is CASSPTVGGNQRQHF. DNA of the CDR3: TGTGCCAGTAGTCCCACTGTCGGTGGCAATCAGCGCCAGCATTTT.